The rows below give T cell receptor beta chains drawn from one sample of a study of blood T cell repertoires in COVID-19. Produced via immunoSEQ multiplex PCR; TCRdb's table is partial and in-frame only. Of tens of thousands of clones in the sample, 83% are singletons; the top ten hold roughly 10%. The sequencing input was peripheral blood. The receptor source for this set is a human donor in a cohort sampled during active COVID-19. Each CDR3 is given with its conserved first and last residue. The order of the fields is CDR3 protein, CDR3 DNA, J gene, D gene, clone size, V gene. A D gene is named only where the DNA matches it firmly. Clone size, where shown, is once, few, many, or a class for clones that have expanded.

CDR3 protein: CAWNLGLQETQYF
CDR3 DNA: TGTGCCTGGAATTTGGGACTACAAGAGACCCAGTACTTC
J gene: TRBJ2-5
D gene: TRBD2
clone size: NA
V gene: TRBV30

CDR3 protein: CATSTSGVWDTQYF
CDR3 DNA: TGTGCCACCAGTACTAGCGGGGTCTGGGATACGCAGTATTTT
J gene: TRBJ2-3
D gene: TRBD2
clone size: NA
V gene: TRBV15

CDR3 protein: CASSRTGGGELFF
CDR3 DNA: TGTGCCAGCAGCAGGACAGGGGGCGGGGAGCTGTTTTTT
J gene: TRBJ2-2
D gene: TRBD1
clone size: NA
V gene: TRBV12-3/TRBV12-4

CDR3 protein: CASSFRALGFYEQYF
CDR3 DNA: TGCGCCAGCAGCTTCAGGGCCCTAGGGTTCTACGAGCAGTACTTC
J gene: TRBJ2-7
D gene: NA
clone size: once
V gene: TRBV4-1

CDR3 protein: CASSLGQGDYNEQFF
CDR3 DNA: TGCGCCAGCAGCCTAGGACAGGGCGACTACAATGAGCAGTTCTTC
J gene: TRBJ2-1
D gene: TRBD1
clone size: NA
V gene: TRBV5-1

CDR3 protein: CASSRSHSTGSYNSPLHF
CDR3 DNA: TGTGCCAGCTCACGGAGCCATTCCACAGGGTCCTATAATTCACCCCTCCACTTT
J gene: TRBJ1-6
D gene: NA
clone size: few
V gene: TRBV18

CDR3 protein: CASQTDRPIHTEAFF
CDR3 DNA: TGTGCCAGCCAAACGGACAGACCTATCCACACTGAAGCTTTCTTT
J gene: TRBJ1-1
D gene: NA
clone size: NA
V gene: TRBV11-2

CDR3 protein: CASSLGTDGNTIYF
CDR3 DNA: TGTGCCAGCAGCCTGGGGACAGATGGAAACACCATATATTTT
J gene: TRBJ1-3
D gene: TRBD1
clone size: NA
V gene: TRBV6-5

CDR3 protein: CASSSPQGFHGYTF
CDR3 DNA: TGTGCCAGCAGCTCACCACAGGGATTTCATGGCTACACCTTC
J gene: TRBJ1-2
D gene: NA
clone size: few
V gene: TRBV7-2

CDR3 protein: CASSPPSPPGNTIYF
CDR3 DNA: TGTGCCAGCTCACCACCGAGCCCGCCTGGAAACACCATATATTTT
J gene: TRBJ1-3
D gene: NA
clone size: NA
V gene: TRBV18

CDR3 protein: CASSQRTGAALEAFF
CDR3 DNA: TGTGCCAGCAGCCAAAGGACAGGGGCAGCCCTTGAAGCTTTCTTT
J gene: TRBJ1-1
D gene: TRBD1
clone size: NA
V gene: TRBV27

CDR3 protein: CASSQGVLANTGELFF
CDR3 DNA: TGTGCCAGCAGCCAAGGTGTACTCGCAAACACCGGGGAGCTGTTTTTT
J gene: TRBJ2-2
D gene: NA
clone size: few
V gene: TRBV3-1/TRBV3-2

CDR3 protein: CASSLTGTSNYGYTF
CDR3 DNA: TGCGCCAGCAGCTTGACGGGGACTTCTAACTATGGCTACACCTTC
J gene: TRBJ1-2
D gene: NA
clone size: NA
V gene: TRBV5-1